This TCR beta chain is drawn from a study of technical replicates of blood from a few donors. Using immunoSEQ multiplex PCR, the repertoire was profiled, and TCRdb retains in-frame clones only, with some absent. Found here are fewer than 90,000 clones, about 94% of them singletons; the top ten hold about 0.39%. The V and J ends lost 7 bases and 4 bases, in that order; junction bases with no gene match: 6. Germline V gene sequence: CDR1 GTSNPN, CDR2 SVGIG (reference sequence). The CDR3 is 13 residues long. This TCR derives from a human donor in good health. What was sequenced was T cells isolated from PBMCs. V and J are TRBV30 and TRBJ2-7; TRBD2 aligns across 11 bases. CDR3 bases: TGTGCCTTACTAGCGGGAGTAGGGTACGAGCAGTACTTC. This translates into CALLAGVGYEQYF.